This passage covers 21 T cell receptor beta chains from one sample sequenced in a study of cytomegalovirus exposure and HLA in healthy donors. With 60 Vbeta and 13 Jbeta primers, the PCR was carried out. TCRdb's copy holds only in-frame clones and misses some; the assay was immunoSEQ multiplex PCR. The data hold 200,000 or so clones, with 70% observed a single time. Sequencing input: PBMCs. Receptors were obtained from a man in his forties in good health and CMV-seropositive.

The rearrangement uses TRBV10-2 and TRBJ1-1; D gene uncertain. Between the trimmed V and J ends, which lost 11 bases and 1 base, there was a span of 11 bases. Germline assignment: CDR1 WSHSY and CDR2 SAAADI. The CDR3 is 12 amino acids. CDR3 amino acids: CAAVTSNTEAFF. The CDR3 DNA reads TGCGCCGCGGTGACCTCGAACACTGAAGCTTTCTTT.

The chain uses TRBV19 and TRBJ1-5; TRBD1 is a possible D gene (6 bases). V was shortened by 6 bases and J by 1 base, with 13 bases between the two germline ends. The CDR3 sequence is 15 residues long. The V gene's germline CDR1 is LNHDA and CDR2 SQIVND (reference sequence). The CDR3 is CASSGTGTSNQPQHF. For the CDR3, the DNA is TGTGCCAGTAGCGGAACAGGGACCAGCAATCAGCCCCAGCATTTT.

The chain has TRBV5-1 and TRBJ1-1, with D tentatively TRBD1 (5 bases). CDR3 length: 16 amino acids. Germline CDR1 SGHRS, CDR2 YFSETQ. Between the trimmed V and J ends, which lost 0 bases and 3 bases, there was a span of 15 bases. Here the CDR3 DNA reads TGCGCCAGCAGCTTGGTTTTGGGGGGACCTGACACTGAAGCTTTCTTT. It is translated as CASSLVLGGPDTEAFF.

This chain joins TRBV11-2 and TRBJ2-7, with 8 bases lining up with TRBD1. Looked up from germline, CDR1 is SGHAT and CDR2 is FQNNGV. This CDR3 spans 16 amino acids. Unmatched junction bases numbered 15, after V lost 2 bases and J lost 9 bases. The CDR3 coding sequence is TGTGCCAGCAGCTTAATAGATCAGGGGGCGATTATAGGGCAGTACTTC. It is translated as CASSLIDQGAIIGQYF.

This clone appeared many times. V and J are TRBV19 and TRBJ2-3; D is possibly TRBD1 (6 bases). Trimming took 6 bases from V and 2 from J, leaving 15 bases between them. The CDR3 consists of 15 residues. Germline assignment: CDR1 LNHDA and CDR2 SQIVND (reference sequence). The CDR3 nucleotides read TGTGCCAGTAGCCCCGGACAGTTGCACACAGATACGCAGTATTTT. Translation gives CASSPGQLHTDTQYF.

The CDR3 reads CASSLGLAGATDTQYF. CDR3 DNA: TGCGCCAGCAGCCTCGGACTAGCGGGGGCCACAGATACGCAGTATTTT. This rearrangement joins TRBV5-1 to TRBJ2-3, with TRBD2 matching over 13 bases. Germline loops: CDR1 SGHRS, CDR2 YFSETQ. The CDR3 extends over 16 amino acids. The V gene end was trimmed by 4 bases and the J gene end by 2 bases; junction bases not matched to a gene: 4.

Of note for this clone: One end of the junction does not line up with germline, which may come from a read error. J is TRBJ2-5 and V is TRBV7-9; 13 bases fit TRBD2. Germline loops: CDR1 SEHNR, CDR2 FQNEAQ (reference sequence). CDR3 length equals 19 residues. CDR3 sequence (DNA): TGTTCCAGCAGCTTAACAGGACGGACTAGCGGGGGCCTCGGAGAGACCCAGTACTTC. Its translation: CSSSLTGRTSGGLGETQYF.

The CDR3 coding sequence is TGTGCCAGCAGCAATCAACGGGGGAATGAGCAGTTCTTC. This sequence encodes CASSNQRGNEQFF. The rearrangement uses TRBV6-5 and TRBJ2-1; possible D gene TRBD2, 6 bases. This CDR3 has 13 residues. Germline CDR1 and CDR2: MNHEY and SVGAGI. V was cut by 6 bases and J by 7 bases, with 13 bases left in between.

The chain recombines TRBV14 with TRBJ2-4, with 8 bases identical to TRBD2. The CDR3 is 16 residues long. Germline CDR1 reads SGHDN; CDR2 reads FVKESK. V dropped 1 base and J dropped 2; count of bases not matched to a gene: 4. The CDR3 coding sequence is TGTGCCAGCAGCCAAGCTAGCGGGCTCTCCAAAAACATTCAGTACTTC. This gives the protein CASSQASGLSKNIQYF.

The chain recombines TRBV7-2 with TRBJ2-2, with 8 bases that match TRBD2. With 5 bases clipped from V and 3 bases from J, the junction kept 11 bases outside the gene matches. Germline loops: CDR1 SGHTA, CDR2 FQGNSA. The CDR3 is 17 residues long. CDR3 coding DNA: TGTGCCAGCAGCCTGAGTCCGAGCGGGGGAGACACCGGGGAGCTGTTTTTT. Its translation is CASSLSPSGGDTGELFF.

The chain has TRBV27 and TRBJ2-7; D is possibly TRBD2 (5 bases). V dropped 4 bases and J dropped 5 bases, with 18 bases sitting between them. This CDR3 region has 15 residues. Looked up from germline, CDR1 is MNHEY and CDR2 is SMNVEV (reference sequence). The chain's CDR3 is CASSSGKTPGNEQYF. The CDR3 DNA follows: TGTGCCAGCAGTTCCGGGAAAACCCCTGGCAACGAGCAGTACTTC.

The chain is built from TRBV18 and TRBJ1-1; the match to TRBD1 covers 7 bases. V trimming: 5 bases; J trimming: 2 bases; junction bases outside the gene matches: 8. This CDR3 spans 15 amino acids. The germline CDR1 and CDR2 sequences are KGHSH and LQKENI. The CDR3 DNA reads TGTGCCAGCTCAAGACAACAGGGGTATAACACTGAAGCTTTCTTT. It encodes CASSRQQGYNTEAFF. The full variable domain, completed using reference TRBV18 and TRBJ1-1, is NAGVMQNPRHLVRRRGQEARLRCSPMKGHSHVYWYRQLPEEGLKFMVYLQKENIIDESGMPKERFSAEFPKEGPSILRIQQVVRGDSAAYFCASSRQQGYNTEAFFGQGTRLTVV.

The sample holds one count of this clone. The V gene is TRBV4-2, the J gene TRBJ1-5, with TRBD1 matching over 9 bases. J was trimmed by 6 bases and V by 0 bases; bases with no gene match: 12. The CDR3 runs 18 residues. Germline CDR1 reads LGHNA; CDR2 reads YNFKEQ. The CDR3 DNA sequence: TGTGCCAGCAGCCAAGAATTATCAGGACAGGGGATTTTTCAGCCCCAGCATTTT. As protein: CASSQELSGQGIFQPQHF.

The V gene is TRBV13, the J gene TRBJ2-7; 7 bases match TRBD1. Germline CDR1 is PRHDT and CDR2 is FYEKMQ (reference sequence). This CDR3 has 14 residues. The junction had 5 bases not matched to a gene; V was cut back by 0 bases and J by 6 bases. CDR3 loop: CASSLGGGASEQYF. The CDR3 DNA is TGTGCCAGCAGCTTAGGAGGGGGCGCGTCCGAGCAGTACTTC.

This chain connects TRBV28 to TRBJ2-7; D may be TRBD2 (7 bases). The ends were cut back, 6 bases at V and 1 base at J, with 22 bases in the middle. Germline CDR1 is MDHEN and CDR2 is SYDVKM. This CDR3 region has 17 residues. This CDR3 reads CASRPLGGGLSSYEQYF. Written as DNA, the CDR3 is TGTGCCAGCAGACCACTGGGCGGGGGCCTCTCTTCCTACGAGCAGTACTTC.

V usage is TRBV2 and J usage is TRBJ2-1; 9 nucleotides align to TRBD2. Per germline, CDR1 SNHLY and CDR2 FYNNEI. The CDR3 is 16 residues long. The J segment lost 3 bases and the V segment lost 3 bases, leaving 6 bases of the junction unmatched. CDR3 bases: TGTGCCAGCAGTGATGGAGCGGGGGGAAACTACAATGAGCAGTTCTTC. As protein: CASSDGAGGNYNEQFF.

The chain has TRBV2 and TRBJ2-7, with TRBD1 matching 9 bases. This CDR3 spans 14 amino acids. Germline V gene data show CDR1 as SNHLY and CDR2 as FYNNEI. The V segment lost 3 bases and the J segment 5 bases; nucleotides outside the gene matches: 5. Written as DNA, the CDR3 is TGTGCCAGCAGTGAGCCCGGGACAGGGAACGAGCAGTACTTC. Protein sequence: CASSEPGTGNEQYF. The full variable domain, completed using reference TRBV2 and TRBJ2-7, is EPEVTQTPSHQVTQMGQEVILRCVPISNHLYFYWYRQILGQKVEFLVSFYNNEISEKSEIFDDQFSVERPDGSNFTLKIRSTKLEDSAMYFCASSEPGTGNEQYFGPGTRLTVT.

A single count supports this clone. V usage is TRBV4-2 and J usage is TRBJ1-1; unclear D gene. Germline values: CDR1 LGHNA, CDR2 YNFKEQ. V was pared by 5 bases and J by 1 base, with 14 bases between. The CDR3 is made up of 15 amino acids. The CDR3 protein is CASSYARERNTEAFF. The CDR3 DNA is TGTGCCAGCAGCTACGCTCGGGAAAGGAACACTGAAGCTTTCTTT.

The CDR3 here is CASNSQPGGGYGYTF. The CDR3 DNA reads as TGTGCCAGCAATTCTCAACCGGGGGGTGGCTATGGCTACACCTTC. V and J are TRBV6-5 and TRBJ1-2; possibly TRBD1 for D (5 bases). The CDR3 is 15 amino acids. The V end lost 7 bases, the J end lost 4 bases, and 19 bases lay between the germline ends. The V gene's germline CDR1 is MNHEY and CDR2 SVGAGI.

The chain carries TRBV4-1 and TRBJ1-6; possible D gene TRBD1, 6 bases. This CDR3 is built from 14 residues. V was trimmed by 2 bases and J by 10 bases, leaving 12 bases between them. The germline V gene encodes CDR1 MGHRA and CDR2 YSYEKL. The CDR3 DNA reads TGCGCCAGCAGCCAAATAGGGACACTATCACCCCTCCACTTT. It translates to CASSQIGTLSPLHF.

This sequence joins TRBV7-9 and TRBJ1-1, with TRBD1 as a possible D gene (5 bases). The germline V gene has CDR1 SEHNR and CDR2 FQNEAQ (reference sequence). Between the trimmed V and J ends, which lost 5 bases and 4 bases, there was a span of 17 bases. The CDR3 covers 15 residues. CDR3 nucleotides: TGTGCCAGCAGCCGAGTAGGGGAAATGAGCACTGAAGCTTTCTTT. Protein sequence: CASSRVGEMSTEAFF.